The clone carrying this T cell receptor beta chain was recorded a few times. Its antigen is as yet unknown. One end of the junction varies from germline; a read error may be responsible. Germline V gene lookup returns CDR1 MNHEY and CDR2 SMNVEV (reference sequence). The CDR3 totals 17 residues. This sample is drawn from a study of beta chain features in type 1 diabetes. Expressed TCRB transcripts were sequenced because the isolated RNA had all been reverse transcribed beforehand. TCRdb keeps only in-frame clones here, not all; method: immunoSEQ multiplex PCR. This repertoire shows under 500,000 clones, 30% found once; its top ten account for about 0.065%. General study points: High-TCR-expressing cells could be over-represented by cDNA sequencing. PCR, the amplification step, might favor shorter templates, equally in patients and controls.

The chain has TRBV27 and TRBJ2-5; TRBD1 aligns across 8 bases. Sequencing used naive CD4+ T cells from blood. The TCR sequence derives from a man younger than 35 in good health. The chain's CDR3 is CATSPASTGTGQETQYF. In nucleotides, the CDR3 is TGTGCCACCAGTCCCGCTTCTACCGGGACAGGTCAAGAGACCCAGTACTTC.